This section outlines one TCR beta chain sequence together with its context. The sample comes from a study of identical twins. Every sampled donor was Caucasian and healthy. TCRdb independently ran MiXCR on the 5' RACE reads; one entry per CDR3 protein. Found here are about 530,000 distinct CDR3 sequences, 20% to 25% of them singletons; the top ten hold 0.4% to 0.6%. CDR3 length: 15 amino acids. The ends were cut back, 8 bases at V and 6 bases at J, with 19 bases in the middle. Germline values: CDR1 ENHRY, CDR2 SYGVKD. This same sample was also part of a study on yellow fever vaccine responses in identical twins.

The receptor's source is a woman aged 18-35 years in good health. The chain couples TRBV10-3 to TRBJ2-2; the D gene is possibly TRBD2 (6 bases). Sequencing was performed on CD4+ T cells sorted from blood. Written as DNA, the CDR3 is TGTGCCATCTCAACCGGGACTCCGAGTTCCGGGGAGCTGTTTTTT. Its protein is CAISTGTPSSGELFF.